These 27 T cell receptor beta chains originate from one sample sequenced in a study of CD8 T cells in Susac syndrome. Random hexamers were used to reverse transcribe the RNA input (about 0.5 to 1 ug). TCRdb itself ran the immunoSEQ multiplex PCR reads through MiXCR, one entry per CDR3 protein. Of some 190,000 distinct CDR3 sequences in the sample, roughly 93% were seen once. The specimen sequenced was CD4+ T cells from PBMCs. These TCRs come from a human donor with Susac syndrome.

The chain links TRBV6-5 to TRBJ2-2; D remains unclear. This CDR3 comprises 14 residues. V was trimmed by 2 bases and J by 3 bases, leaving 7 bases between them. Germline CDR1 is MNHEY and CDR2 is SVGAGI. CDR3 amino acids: CASSYHDYTGELFF. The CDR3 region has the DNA TGTGCCAGCAGTTACCACGACTACACCGGGGAGCTGTTTTTT.

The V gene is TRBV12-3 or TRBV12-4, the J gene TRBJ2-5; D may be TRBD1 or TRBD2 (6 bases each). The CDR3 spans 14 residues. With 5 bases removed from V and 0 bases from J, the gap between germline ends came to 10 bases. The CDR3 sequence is CASSRGGYQETQYF. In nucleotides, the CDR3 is TGTGCCAGCAGTCGAGGGGGGTACCAAGAGACCCAGTACTTC.

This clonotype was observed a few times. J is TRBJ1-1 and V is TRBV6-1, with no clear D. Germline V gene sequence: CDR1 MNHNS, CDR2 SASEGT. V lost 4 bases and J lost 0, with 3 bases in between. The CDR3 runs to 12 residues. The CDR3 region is CASSAVNTEAFF. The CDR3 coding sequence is TGTGCCAGCAGTGCGGTGAACACTGAAGCTTTCTTT.

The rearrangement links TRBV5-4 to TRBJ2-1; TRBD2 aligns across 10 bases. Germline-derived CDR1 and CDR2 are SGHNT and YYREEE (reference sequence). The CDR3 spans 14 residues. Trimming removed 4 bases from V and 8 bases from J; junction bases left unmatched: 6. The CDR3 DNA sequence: TGTGCCAGCAGCAAAAGCGGGGGGGCCGATGAGCAGTTCTTC. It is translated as CASSKSGGADEQFF.

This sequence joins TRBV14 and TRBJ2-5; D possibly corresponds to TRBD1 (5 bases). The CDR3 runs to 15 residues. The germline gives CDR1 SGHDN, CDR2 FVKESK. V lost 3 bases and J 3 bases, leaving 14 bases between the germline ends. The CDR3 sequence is CASSQGLGRKETQYF. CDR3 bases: TGTGCCAGCAGCCAGGGGCTCGGACGGAAAGAGACCCAGTACTTC.

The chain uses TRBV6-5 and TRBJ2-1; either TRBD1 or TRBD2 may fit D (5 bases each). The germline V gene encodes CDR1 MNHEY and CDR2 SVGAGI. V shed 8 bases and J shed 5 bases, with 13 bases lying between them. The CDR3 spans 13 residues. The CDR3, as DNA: TGTGCCAGCCGCCGGGACGGAAACAATGAGCAGTTCTTC. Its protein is CASRRDGNNEQFF.

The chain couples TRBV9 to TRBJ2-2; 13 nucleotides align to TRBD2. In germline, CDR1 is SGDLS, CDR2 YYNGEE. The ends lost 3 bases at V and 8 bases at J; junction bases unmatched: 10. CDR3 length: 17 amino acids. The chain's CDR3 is CASSAGLAGVNVGELFF. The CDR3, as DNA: TGTGCCAGCAGCGCAGGACTAGCGGGAGTAAACGTAGGGGAGCTGTTTTTT.

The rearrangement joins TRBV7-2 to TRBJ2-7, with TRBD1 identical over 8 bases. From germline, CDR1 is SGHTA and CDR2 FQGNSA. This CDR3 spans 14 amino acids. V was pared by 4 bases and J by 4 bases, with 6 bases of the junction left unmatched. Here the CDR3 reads CASSWDRTGYEQYF. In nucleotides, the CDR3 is TGTGCCAGCAGCTGGGACAGGACGGGTTACGAGCAGTACTTC.

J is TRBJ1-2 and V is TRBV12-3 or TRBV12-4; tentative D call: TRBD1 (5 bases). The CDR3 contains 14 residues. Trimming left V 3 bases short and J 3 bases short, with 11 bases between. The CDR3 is CASSFEGIDYGYTF. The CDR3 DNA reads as TGTGCCAGCAGTTTTGAGGGGATAGACTATGGCTACACCTTC.

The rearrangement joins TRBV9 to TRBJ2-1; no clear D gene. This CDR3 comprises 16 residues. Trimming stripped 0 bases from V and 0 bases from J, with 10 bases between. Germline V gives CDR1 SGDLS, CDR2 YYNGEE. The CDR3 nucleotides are TGTGCCAGCAGCGTAGGCGAAGGTCGCTCCTACAATGAGCAGTTCTTC. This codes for CASSVGEGRSYNEQFF.

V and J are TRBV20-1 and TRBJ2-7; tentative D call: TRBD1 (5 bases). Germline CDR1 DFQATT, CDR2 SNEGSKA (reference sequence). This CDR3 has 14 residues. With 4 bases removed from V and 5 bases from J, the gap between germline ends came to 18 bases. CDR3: CSAMTQGRPDEQYF. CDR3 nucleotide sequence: TGCAGTGCTATGACGCAGGGTAGGCCCGACGAGCAGTACTTC.

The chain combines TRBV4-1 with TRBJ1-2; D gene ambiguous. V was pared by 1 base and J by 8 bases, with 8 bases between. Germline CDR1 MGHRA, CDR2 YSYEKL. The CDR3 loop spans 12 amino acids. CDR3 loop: CASSQGRPGYTF. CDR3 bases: TGCGCCAGCAGCCAAGGACGGCCGGGCTACACCTTC.

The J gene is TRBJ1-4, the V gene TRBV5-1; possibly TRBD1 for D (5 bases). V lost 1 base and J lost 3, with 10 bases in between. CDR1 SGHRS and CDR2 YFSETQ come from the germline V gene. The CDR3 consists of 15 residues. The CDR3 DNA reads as TGCGCCAGCAGCTTGACCGCGACAGCTAATGAAAAACTGTTTTTT. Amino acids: CASSLTATANEKLFF.

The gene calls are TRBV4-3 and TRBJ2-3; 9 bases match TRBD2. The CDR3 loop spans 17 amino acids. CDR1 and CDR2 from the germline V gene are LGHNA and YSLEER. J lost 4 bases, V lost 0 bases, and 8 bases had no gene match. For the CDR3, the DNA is TGCGCCAGCAGCCAAGATCTTCCTAGCGGGGTGGCAGATACGCAGTATTTT. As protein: CASSQDLPSGVADTQYF.

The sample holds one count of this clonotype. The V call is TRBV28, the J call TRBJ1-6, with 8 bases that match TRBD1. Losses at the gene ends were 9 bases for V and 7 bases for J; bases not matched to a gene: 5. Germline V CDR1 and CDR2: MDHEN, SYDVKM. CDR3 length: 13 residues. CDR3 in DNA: TGTGCCAGTGGGACAGGCAAAAATTCACCCCTCCACTTT. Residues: CASGTGKNSPLHF. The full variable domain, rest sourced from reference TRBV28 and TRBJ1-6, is DVKVTQSSRYLVKRTGEKVFLECVQDMDHENMFWYRQDPGLGLRLIYFSYDVKMKEKGDIPEGYSVSREKKERFSLILESASTNQTSMYLCASGTGKNSPLHFGNGTRLTVT.

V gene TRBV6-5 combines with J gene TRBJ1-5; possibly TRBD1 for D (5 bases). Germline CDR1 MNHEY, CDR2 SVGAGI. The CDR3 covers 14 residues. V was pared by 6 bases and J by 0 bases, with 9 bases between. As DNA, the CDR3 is TGTGCCAGCAGGGAGGGGCCTAGCAATCAGCCCCAGCATTTT. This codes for CASREGPSNQPQHF.

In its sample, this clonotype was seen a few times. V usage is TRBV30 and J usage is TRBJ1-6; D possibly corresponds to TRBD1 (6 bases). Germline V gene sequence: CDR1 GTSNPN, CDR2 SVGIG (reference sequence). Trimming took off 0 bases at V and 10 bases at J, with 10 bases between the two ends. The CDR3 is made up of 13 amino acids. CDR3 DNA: TGTGCCTGGAGTGTACAGGGCTCCTCACCCCTCCACTTT. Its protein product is CAWSVQGSSPLHF.

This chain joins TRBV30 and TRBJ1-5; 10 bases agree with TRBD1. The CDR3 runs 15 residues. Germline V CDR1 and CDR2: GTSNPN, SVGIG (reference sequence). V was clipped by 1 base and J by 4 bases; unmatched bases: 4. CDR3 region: CAWSAGTGVNQPQHF. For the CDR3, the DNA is TGTGCCTGGAGTGCTGGGACAGGGGTGAATCAGCCCCAGCATTTT.

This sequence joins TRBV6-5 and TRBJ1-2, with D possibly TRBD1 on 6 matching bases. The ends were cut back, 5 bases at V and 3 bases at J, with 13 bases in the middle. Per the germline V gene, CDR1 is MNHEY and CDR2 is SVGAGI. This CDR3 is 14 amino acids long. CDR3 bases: TGTGCCAGCAGTAGAACTCAGGGGCACTATGGCTACACCTTC. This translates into CASSRTQGHYGYTF.

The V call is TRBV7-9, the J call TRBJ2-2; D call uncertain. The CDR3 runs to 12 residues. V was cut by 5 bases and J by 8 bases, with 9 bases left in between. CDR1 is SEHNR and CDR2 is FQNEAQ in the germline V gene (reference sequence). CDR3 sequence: CASSPLSGELFF. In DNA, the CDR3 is TGTGCCAGCAGCCCTCTGTCGGGGGAGCTGTTTTTT.

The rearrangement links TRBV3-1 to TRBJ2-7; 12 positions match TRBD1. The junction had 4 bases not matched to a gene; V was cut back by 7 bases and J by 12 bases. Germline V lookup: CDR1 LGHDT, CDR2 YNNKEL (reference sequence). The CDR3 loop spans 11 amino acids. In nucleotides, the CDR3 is TGTGCCAGCACGGGACAGGGGGCCTTGTACTTC. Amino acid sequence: CASTGQGALYF.

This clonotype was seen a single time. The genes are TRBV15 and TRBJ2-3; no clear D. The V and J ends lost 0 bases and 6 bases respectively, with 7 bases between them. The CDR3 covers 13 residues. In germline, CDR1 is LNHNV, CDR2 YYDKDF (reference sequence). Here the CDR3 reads CATSRDIGDTQYF. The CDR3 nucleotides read TGTGCCACCAGCAGAGATATTGGCGATACGCAGTATTTT.

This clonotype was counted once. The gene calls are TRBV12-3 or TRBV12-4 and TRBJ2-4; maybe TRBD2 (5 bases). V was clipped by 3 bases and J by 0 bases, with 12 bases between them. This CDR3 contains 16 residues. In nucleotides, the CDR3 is TGTGCCAGCAGTTTGAAGGGAGATTTAGCCAAAAACATTCAGTACTTC. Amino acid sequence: CASSLKGDLAKNIQYF.

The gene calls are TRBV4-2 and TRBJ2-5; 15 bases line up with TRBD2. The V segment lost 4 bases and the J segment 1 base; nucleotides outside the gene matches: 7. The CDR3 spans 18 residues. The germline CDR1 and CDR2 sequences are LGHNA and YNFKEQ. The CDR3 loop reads CASSPGTSGGTGQETQYF. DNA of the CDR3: TGTGCCAGCAGCCCCGGGACTAGCGGGGGGACAGGCCAAGAGACCCAGTACTTC.

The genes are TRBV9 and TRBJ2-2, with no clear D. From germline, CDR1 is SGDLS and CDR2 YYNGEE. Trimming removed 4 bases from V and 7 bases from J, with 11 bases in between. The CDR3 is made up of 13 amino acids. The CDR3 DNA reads TGTGCCAGCAGCAAAGACGGTGTCGGGGAGCTGTTTTTT. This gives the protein CASSKDGVGELFF. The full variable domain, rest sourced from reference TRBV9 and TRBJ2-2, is DSGVTQTPKHLITATGQRVTLRCSPRSGDLSVYWYQQSLDQGLQFLIQYYNGEERAKGNILERFSAQQFPDLHSELNLSSLELGDSALYFCASSKDGVGELFFGEGSRLTVL.

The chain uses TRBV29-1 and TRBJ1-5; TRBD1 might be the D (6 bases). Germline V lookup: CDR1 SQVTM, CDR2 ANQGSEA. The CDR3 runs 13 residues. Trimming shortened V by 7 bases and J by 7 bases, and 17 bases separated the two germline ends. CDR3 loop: CSDRDISMQPQHF. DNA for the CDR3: TGCAGCGACAGGGACATTAGTATGCAGCCCCAGCATTTT.

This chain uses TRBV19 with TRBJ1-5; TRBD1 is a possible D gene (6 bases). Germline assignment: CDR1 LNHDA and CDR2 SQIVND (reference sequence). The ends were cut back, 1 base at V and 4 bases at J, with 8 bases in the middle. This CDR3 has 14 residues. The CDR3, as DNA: TGTGCCAGTAGTATAGCAGGGGATAATCAGCCCCAGCATTTT. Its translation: CASSIAGDNQPQHF. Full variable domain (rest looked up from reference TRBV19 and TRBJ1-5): DGGITQSPKYLFRKEGQNVTLSCEQNLNHDAMYWYRQDPGQGLRLIYYSQIVNDFQKGDIAEGYSVSREKKESFPLTVTSAQKNPTAFYLCASSIAGDNQPQHFGDGTRLSIL.